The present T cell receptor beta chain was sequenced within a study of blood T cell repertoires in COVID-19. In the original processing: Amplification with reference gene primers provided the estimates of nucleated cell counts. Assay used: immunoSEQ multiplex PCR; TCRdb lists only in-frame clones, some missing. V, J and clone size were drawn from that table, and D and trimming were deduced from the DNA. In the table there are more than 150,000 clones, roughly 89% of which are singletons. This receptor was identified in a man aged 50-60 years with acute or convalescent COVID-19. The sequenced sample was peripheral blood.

The CDR3 DNA is TGTGCCAGCAGCTTAGTTTCCGGCGGGAGGGCCGGAAATACGCAGTATTTT. This encodes CASSLVSGGRAGNTQYF. The rearrangement joins TRBV7-2 to TRBJ2-3; 9 bases line up with TRBD2. V lost 1 base to trimming and J lost 7 bases; unmatched junction nucleotides: 12. CDR1 and CDR2 from the germline V gene are SGHTA and FQGNSA. CDR3 size: 17 residues.